These 6 T cell receptor beta chains were sequenced from one sample in a study of cytotoxic CD8 clonotypes in ibrutinib-treated CLL. TCRdb's copy holds only in-frame clones and misses some; the assay was immunoSEQ multiplex PCR. The table shows about 140,000 clones, with around 81% occurring only once. Sequenced material: PBMCs, taken after 36 months of ibrutinib treatment. These receptors came from a human donor with chronic lymphocytic leukemia.

This clone has only one observation. The rearrangement uses TRBV18 and TRBJ1-1; a possible D gene is TRBD1 (5 bases). In germline, CDR1 is KGHSH, CDR2 LQKENI. This CDR3 has 13 amino acids. Trimming left V 2 bases short and J 8 bases short, with 12 bases between. The CDR3 loop reads CASSPTSPGEAFF. The CDR3 coding sequence is TGTGCCAGCTCACCAACGTCACCAGGGGAAGCTTTCTTT. The whole variable domain, remainder taken from reference TRBV18 and TRBJ1-1, is NAGVMQNPRHLVRRRGQEARLRCSPMKGHSHVYWYRQLPEEGLKFMVYLQKENIIDESGMPKERFSAEFPKEGPSILRIQQVVRGDSAAYFCASSPTSPGEAFFGQGTRLTVV.

This chain joins TRBV11-2 and TRBJ2-1, with TRBD1 matching 8 bases. Germline lookup yields CDR1 SGHAT and CDR2 FQNNGV. J gave up 5 bases and V 5 bases, and 5 bases lay outside the gene matches. The length of the CDR3 is 14 residues. The CDR3: CASSLRDRNNEQFF. In nucleotides, the CDR3 is TGTGCCAGCAGCCTCCGGGACAGGAACAATGAGCAGTTCTTC. Filled out from reference TRBV11-2 and TRBJ2-1, the complete variable domain reads EAGVAQSPRYKIIEKRQSVAFWCNPISGHATLYWYQQILGQGPKLLIQFQNNGVVDDSQLPKDRFSAERLKGVDSTLKIQPAKLEDSAVYLCASSLRDRNNEQFFGPGTRLTVL.

This clone appeared once. The J gene is TRBJ2-2, the V gene TRBV7-9, with TRBD1 matching over 7 bases. The J segment lost 3 bases and the V segment lost 5 bases, leaving 9 bases of the junction unmatched. Germline-derived CDR1 and CDR2 are SEHNR and FQNEAQ (reference sequence). The CDR3 has 16 residues. CDR3 loop: CASSQGQHSDTGELFF. CDR3 DNA sequence: TGTGCCAGCAGCCAGGGACAGCACAGTGACACCGGGGAGCTGTTTTTT.

The gene calls are TRBV18 and TRBJ1-1, with TRBD1 matching over 12 bases. The CDR3 is 16 residues long. Germline loops: CDR1 KGHSH, CDR2 LQKENI. Trimming removed 0 bases from V and 6 bases from J; junction bases left unmatched: 5. The chain's CDR3 is CASSPPRGQGASEAFF. As DNA, the CDR3 is TGTGCCAGCTCACCACCCAGGGGACAGGGGGCCTCTGAAGCTTTCTTT.

The gene calls are TRBV25-1 and TRBJ2-3; no reliable D call. The germline V and J ends were trimmed by 6 bases and 4 bases, with 14 bases remaining between them. This CDR3 has 14 residues. CDR1 is MGHDK and CDR2 is SYGVNS in the germline V gene. For the CDR3, the DNA is TGTGCCAGCAGCACCTCCCCAGATGCAGATACGCAGTATTTT. Its protein is CASSTSPDADTQYF.

The genes are TRBV5-1 and TRBJ2-1; a weak D match, TRBD2 (6 bases). V was shortened by 5 bases and J by 9 bases, with 15 bases between the two germline ends. CDR3 length equals 13 residues. The germline gives CDR1 SGHRS, CDR2 YFSETQ. CDR3 loop: CASSSLRGAEQFF. The DNA of the CDR3 is TGCGCCAGCAGTTCCCTGCGGGGAGCTGAGCAGTTCTTC.